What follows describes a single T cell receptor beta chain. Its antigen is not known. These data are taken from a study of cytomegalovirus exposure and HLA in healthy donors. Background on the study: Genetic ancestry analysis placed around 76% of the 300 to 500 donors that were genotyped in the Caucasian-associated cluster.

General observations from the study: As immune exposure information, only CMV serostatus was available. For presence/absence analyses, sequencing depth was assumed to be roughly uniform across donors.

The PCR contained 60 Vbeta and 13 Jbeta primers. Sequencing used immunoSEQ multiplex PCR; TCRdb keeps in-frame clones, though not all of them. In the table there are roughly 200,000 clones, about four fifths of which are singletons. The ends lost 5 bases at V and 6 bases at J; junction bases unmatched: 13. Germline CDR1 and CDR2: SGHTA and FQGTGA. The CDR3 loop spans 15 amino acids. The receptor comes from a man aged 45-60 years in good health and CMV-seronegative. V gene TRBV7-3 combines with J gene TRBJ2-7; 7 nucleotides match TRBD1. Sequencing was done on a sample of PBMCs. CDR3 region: CASSPNLHRGSEQYF. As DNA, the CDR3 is TGTGCCAGCAGCCCCAACCTGCACAGGGGCTCCGAGCAGTACTTC.